One sample yielded the 26 T cell receptor beta chains listed below, sequenced in a study of T cells in Graves' hyperthyroidism and ophthalmopathy. Researchers amplified the TCR beta CDR3 regions from RNA transcripts. Carried out on the TCR CDR3, a first-round RT-PCR used the HTBI primer set. TCRdb analysed the multiplex PCR reads with MiXCR anew, one entry per CDR3 protein. The profile shows around 290,000 distinct CDR3 sequences, approximately 13% of them singletons. The sequencing sample was made of blood. Every receptor here comes from a woman in her thirties or forties with Graves' hyperthyroidism.

This clonotype was counted once. The J gene is TRBJ1-4, the V gene TRBV6-1; 7 bases align to TRBD1. This CDR3 region has 13 residues. The V segment lost 5 bases and the J segment 10 bases; nucleotides outside the gene matches: 7. Germline CDR1 and CDR2: MNHNS and SASEGT. CDR3 amino acids: CASSTQGSGKLFF. The DNA for the CDR3 is TGTGCCAGCAGTACACAGGGGTCGGGAAAACTGTTTTTT.

This clonotype was found many times. The rearrangement uses TRBV5-1 and TRBJ2-7; TRBD1 or TRBD2 may be the D gene (5 bases each). Germline V CDR1 and CDR2: SGHRS, YFSETQ. With 5 bases removed from V and 2 bases from J, the gap between germline ends came to 11 bases. CDR3 length equals 13 residues. This chain's CDR3 is CASRDGTTYEQYF. DNA of the CDR3: TGCGCCAGCAGGGATGGGACGACCTACGAGCAGTACTTC.

This clonotype has a handful of counts. V gene TRBV5-4 combines with J gene TRBJ1-2; D remains ambiguous. Germline CDR1 and CDR2: SGHNT and YYREEE (reference sequence). V was cut by 2 bases and J by 6 bases, with 8 bases left in between. This CDR3 has 12 amino acids. The CDR3 coding sequence is TGTGCCAGCAGCTTTCCACTAAATGGCTACACCTTC. Translation gives CASSFPLNGYTF. Full variable domain (missing parts from reference TRBV5-4 and TRBJ1-2): ETGVTQSPTHLIKTRGQQVTLRCSSQSGHNTVSWYQQALGQGPQFIFQYYREEENGRGNFPPRFSGLQFPNYSSELNVNALELDDSALYLCASSFPLNGYTFGSGTRLTVV.

V and J are TRBV20-1 and TRBJ2-1, with TRBD2 matching 10 bases. V gave up 5 bases and J gave up 8 bases; unmatched junction bases: 6. The length of the CDR3 is 13 residues. Germline CDR1 and CDR2: DFQATT and SNEGSKA (reference sequence). For the CDR3, the DNA is TGCAGTGCTTCTAGCGGGAGTGTCTATGAGCAGTTCTTC. As protein: CSASSGSVYEQFF.

This clonotype was detected only a few times. The chain couples TRBV2 to TRBJ2-3; TRBD1 matches at 8 bases. There are 14 residues in the CDR3. CDR1 is SNHLY, CDR2 FYNNEI, per germline. The J segment lost 2 bases and the V segment lost 4 bases, leaving 2 bases of the junction unmatched. The CDR3 nucleotides read TGTGCCAGCAGTGCGGACAGGGACACAGATACGCAGTATTTT. It codes for CASSADRDTDTQYF.

This clonotype was seen only a few times. V and J are TRBV18 and TRBJ2-3; 9 nucleotides agree with TRBD1. Germline V lookup: CDR1 KGHSH, CDR2 LQKENI. The CDR3 contains 15 residues. The V segment lost 3 bases and the J segment 2 bases; nucleotides outside the gene matches: 3. CDR3 protein: CASSPGQGYTDTQYF. The CDR3 DNA sequence: TGTGCCAGCTCACCGGGACAGGGATACACAGATACGCAGTATTTT. The whole variable domain, filled in from reference TRBV18 and TRBJ2-3, reads NAGVMQNPRHLVRRRGQEARLRCSPMKGHSHVYWYRQLPEEGLKFMVYLQKENIIDESGMPKERFSAEFPKEGPSILRIQQVVRGDSAAYFCASSPGQGYTDTQYFGPGTRLTVL.

This clonotype was detected many times. The genes are TRBV6-1 and TRBJ2-1, with D perhaps TRBD2 (6 bases). CDR3 length equals 14 residues. V was clipped by 8 bases and J by 4 bases, with 15 bases between them. The germline gives CDR1 MNHNS, CDR2 SASEGT. The CDR3 DNA is TGTGCCAGCCTGCCGGGGGATCTTTACAATGAGCAGTTCTTC. Translating gives CASLPGDLYNEQFF.

With respect to this clonotype: A much more abundant neighbour one base away suggests this may be a read error. The rearrangement joins TRBV24-1 to TRBJ2-4; D gene uncertain. V lost 2 bases to trimming and J lost 6 bases, with 7 bases between them. CDR1 is KGHDR, CDR2 SFDVKD, per germline. The CDR3 spans 13 residues. As DNA, the CDR3 is TGTGCCACCAGTGATTCAGGCGGAAACATTCAGTACTTC. Encoded protein: CATSDSGGNIQYF.

Regarding this clonotype: It may be a read error: a sequence one base away is much more abundant. The chain joins TRBV3-1 to TRBJ2-1; a possible D gene is TRBD2 (5 bases). The CDR3 extends over 15 amino acids. Germline lookup yields CDR1 LGHDT and CDR2 YNNKEL (reference sequence). The CDR3 DNA reads as TGTGCCAGCAACCAAGAGGCCAGGAGGAGCAGCGAGCAGTTCTTC. Protein product: CASNQEARRSSEQFF.

This clonotype was found once. The chain has TRBV15 and TRBJ2-3, with a weak D call TRBD2 (5 bases). The CDR3 covers 15 residues. V lost 4 bases and J lost 2, with 13 bases in between. Germline V CDR1 and CDR2: LNHNV, YYDKDF (reference sequence). The CDR3 protein is CATSTDRGNTDTQYF. CDR3 coding DNA: TGTGCCACCAGCACGGACCGAGGGAACACAGATACGCAGTATTTT.

This clonotype was counted at least ten times. The chain joins TRBV3-1 to TRBJ2-1; D call uncertain. Germline V lookup: CDR1 LGHDT, CDR2 YNNKEL (reference sequence). CDR3 length: 13 residues. Trimming removed 1 base at V and 5 bases at J, with 6 bases between. This CDR3 reads CASSQVLDNEQFF. DNA for the CDR3: TGTGCCAGCAGCCAAGTATTGGACAATGAGCAGTTCTTC.

This clonotype was seen repeatedly, ten times or more. This chain connects TRBV20-1 to TRBJ1-2, with D possibly matching TRBD1 (6 bases). Germline-derived CDR1 and CDR2 are DFQATT and SNEGSKA (reference sequence). The CDR3 consists of 13 residues. The germline V and J ends were trimmed by 6 bases and 1 base, with 12 bases remaining between them. CDR3 residues: CSARGAFNYGYTF. Written as DNA, the CDR3 is TGCAGTGCCAGGGGCGCTTTTAACTATGGCTACACCTTC.

In its sample, this clonotype was seen many times. This rearrangement joins TRBV14 to TRBJ1-3, with D unclear. Germline V CDR1 and CDR2: SGHDN, FVKESK. The CDR3 runs 13 residues. Trimming removed 3 bases from V and 3 bases from J, with 6 bases in between. The CDR3 reads CASSQVIGNTIYF. The DNA of the CDR3 is TGTGCCAGCAGCCAGGTCATTGGAAACACCATATATTTT.

This clonotype was recorded at least ten times. J is TRBJ2-1 and V is TRBV6-1; 12 bases fit TRBD1. From germline, CDR1 is MNHNS and CDR2 SASEGT. Trimming cost V 1 base and J 5 bases; bases outside gene matches: 6. This CDR3 region has 17 residues. CDR3 nucleotide sequence: TGTGCCAGCAGTGAAGTGTGGTGGGACAGGGGGCACAATGAGCAGTTCTTC. Protein sequence: CASSEVWWDRGHNEQFF.

This chain uses TRBV28 with TRBJ2-7, with D possibly TRBD2 on 5 matching bases. The CDR3 is 11 amino acids. Trimming shortened V by 10 bases and J by 2 bases, and 9 bases separated the two germline ends. CDR1 and CDR2 (germline): MDHEN, SYDVKM. CDR3 protein: CATKRTYEQYF. For the CDR3, the DNA is TGTGCCACCAAGCGGACCTACGAGCAGTACTTC.

This clonotype has at least ten counts. This chain joins TRBV7-9 and TRBJ1-1; maybe TRBD1 (5 bases). Germline V CDR1 and CDR2: SEHNR, FQNEAQ (reference sequence). The CDR3 extends over 12 amino acids. With 0 bases removed from V and 9 bases from J, the gap between germline ends came to 8 bases. As DNA, the CDR3 is TGTGCCAGCAGCTTAGCGGAGGGGAAAGCTTTCTTT. As protein: CASSLAEGKAFF.

A word on this clonotype: A much larger clone differs by one base, so this may be a read error. The chain joins TRBV28 to TRBJ1-1; D perhaps matches TRBD1 (5 bases). CDR3 length: 14 amino acids. V gave up 5 bases and J gave up 6 bases, with 16 bases separating them. Germline CDR1 is MDHEN and CDR2 is SYDVKM. The CDR3 spells CASSAQQKGAEAFF. The CDR3 DNA reads TGTGCCAGCAGTGCCCAACAGAAAGGGGCTGAAGCTTTCTTT.

This clonotype appeared many times. The chain links TRBV9 to TRBJ1-1; D possibly corresponds to TRBD1 (5 bases). The CDR3 spans 18 residues. Trimming left V 3 bases short and J 5 bases short, with 26 bases between. Per germline, CDR1 SGDLS and CDR2 YYNGEE. The CDR3 loop is CASSAHPTGQGRRTEAFF. DNA for the CDR3: TGTGCCAGCAGCGCCCACCCAACCGGGCAGGGAAGGCGAACTGAAGCTTTCTTT.

CDR3: CASRDRGWSGNTIYF. CDR3 nucleotide sequence: TGTGCCAGCAGGGACAGGGGTTGGTCTGGAAACACCATATATTTT. The chain links TRBV6-1 to TRBJ1-3, with 9 bases matching TRBD1. Germline values: CDR1 MNHNS, CDR2 SASEGT. V trimming: 6 bases; J trimming: 1 base; junction bases outside the gene matches: 4. The CDR3 sequence is 15 residues long.

This clonotype was seen a few times. This sequence joins TRBV7-9 and TRBJ1-3; D not certain. Germline loops: CDR1 SEHNR, CDR2 FQNEAQ (reference sequence). Trimming took 5 bases from V and 4 from J, leaving 18 bases between them. The CDR3 consists of 16 residues. The chain's CDR3 is CASSPVGLGRGNTIYF. For the CDR3, the DNA is TGTGCCAGCAGCCCCGTGGGTCTAGGCAGAGGAAACACCATATATTTT.

Many counts were recorded for this clonotype. The V gene is TRBV27, the J gene TRBJ2-3; D might be TRBD1 (5 bases). Germline CDR1 is MNHEY and CDR2 is SMNVEV (reference sequence). This CDR3 region has 13 residues. The ends were cut back, 8 bases at V and 7 bases at J, with 16 bases in the middle. The CDR3 DNA reads as TGTGCCAGCTTATTCAGGGTTGAAAATACGCAGTATTTT. Encoded protein: CASLFRVENTQYF.

This clonotype was seen a handful of times. The gene calls are TRBV24-1 and TRBJ2-1; 9 nucleotides align to TRBD2. Trimming cost V 1 base and J 8 bases; bases outside gene matches: 11. This CDR3 contains 17 residues. Germline V CDR1 and CDR2: KGHDR, SFDVKD. This chain's CDR3 is CATSDFRGSGSFDEQFF. For the CDR3, the DNA is TGTGCCACCAGTGATTTTAGGGGTAGCGGGAGTTTCGATGAGCAGTTCTTC.

Ten or more counts support this clonotype. The chain has TRBV6-1 and TRBJ1-1; D not certain. This CDR3 has 14 amino acids. Germline CDR1 is MNHNS and CDR2 is SASEGT. Trimming removed 6 bases at V and 0 bases at J, with 11 bases between. The CDR3, as DNA: TGTGCCAGCAGGTTAACAGACATGAACACTGAAGCTTTCTTT. Translating gives CASRLTDMNTEAFF.

Only one count was recorded for this clonotype. The chain carries TRBV2 and TRBJ1-2; D might be TRBD1 (5 bases). Trimming took off 5 bases at V and 5 bases at J, with 18 bases between the two ends. The V gene's germline CDR1 is SNHLY and CDR2 FYNNEI. The CDR3 is 15 amino acids. CDR3 residues: CASSKPGLGEYGYTF. The CDR3 DNA sequence: TGTGCCAGCAGTAAACCGGGACTGGGAGAATATGGCTACACCTTC. The whole variable domain, filled in from reference TRBV2 and TRBJ1-2, reads EPEVTQTPSHQVTQMGQEVILRCVPISNHLYFYWYRQILGQKVEFLVSFYNNEISEKSEIFDDQFSVERPDGSNFTLKIRSTKLEDSAMYFCASSKPGLGEYGYTFGSGTRLTVV.

There are many counts of this clonotype. The chain is built from TRBV27 and TRBJ2-1; the D gene is possibly TRBD1 (6 bases). Germline CDR1 is MNHEY and CDR2 is SMNVEV (reference sequence). The CDR3 has 15 amino acids. V lost 2 bases and J 7 bases, leaving 15 bases between the germline ends. CDR3 DNA sequence: TGTGCCAGCAGTTTAGGGCCAAGGGGGAAAAATGAGCAGTTCTTC. Translated, it gives CASSLGPRGKNEQFF.

Ten or more counts support this clonotype. The V and J genes are TRBV9 and TRBJ1-4; D ambiguous. Germline-derived CDR1 and CDR2 are SGDLS and YYNGEE. With 0 bases removed from V and 8 bases from J, the gap between germline ends came to 11 bases. This CDR3 contains 14 residues. In nucleotides, the CDR3 is TGTGCCAGCAGCGTAGACCCGACAAGGGAAAAACTGTTTTTT. Amino acid sequence: CASSVDPTREKLFF.